This T cell receptor beta chain comes out of a study of T cells in Graves' hyperthyroidism and ophthalmopathy. CDR1 and CDR2 from the germline V gene are SGDLS and YYNGEE. The CDR3 is 15 amino acids. Germline trimming cut 0 bases from V and 8 bases from J; bases unmatched to any gene: 4. Graves' hyperthyroidism qualified as stable when ophthalmopathy did not progress within 18 months. Exclusion of a patient resulted from uncontrolled infection, other autoimmune disease, pregnancy or lactation. The PBMCs were taken from under 12 ml of fresh peripheral blood. Amplification of TCR beta CDR3 regions used RNA as the template. First-round RT-PCR targeting the TCR CDR3 was performed with the HTBI primer set. TCRdb analysed the multiplex PCR reads with MiXCR anew, one entry per CDR3 protein. The top ten clones hold 7.5% to 9.5% of a sample with hundreds of thousands of distinct CDR3 sequences, 38% of them seen once.

The chain links TRBV9 to TRBJ1-4; TRBD1 matches 10 bases. This TCR derives from a young man with Graves' hyperthyroidism. The specimen sequenced was blood. CDR3 sequence (DNA): TGTGCCAGCAGCGTAGGGACAGGGGGAACGGAAAAACTGTTTTTT. This codes for CASSVGTGGTEKLFF.